The TCR beta chain under discussion was sequenced for a study of CD8+ T cells in alopecia areata. Treatment here: oral pan-JAK inhibitor, 5-10 mg twice daily. Concerning this clone: Its specificity is not known.

Sequencing relied on a cDNA template that was reverse transcribed from extracted RNA. TCRdb's copy holds only in-frame clones and misses some; the assay was immunoSEQ multiplex PCR. The table includes 120,000 or so clones, approximately 57% detected once. Study conclusions and caveats: Among the 100 top clones, expanded CD8+ clones, like scalp clonality, were significantly decreased by tofacitinib. Sequencing of scalp tissue also captures the resident alphabeta T cells of normal skin.

The sample here was CD4+ T cells sorted from blood, taken at week 4, from a patient treated with tofacitinib. The receptor's source is a human donor with alopecia areata.

Here the CDR3 DNA reads TGCGCCAGCAGCTATCGCCCGACAGGGTCATCCTACGAGCAGTACTTC. Encoded protein: CASSYRPTGSSYEQYF. V usage is TRBV5-1 and J usage is TRBJ2-7; 7 bases line up with TRBD1. With V trimmed by 3 bases and J by 1 base, 10 bases remained unmatched. This CDR3 comprises 16 residues. Germline V gene data show CDR1 as SGHRS and CDR2 as YFSETQ.